This T cell receptor beta chain comes out of a study of long-term antiretroviral therapy in people with HIV. Findings of the study overall: Possibly under older ART regimens, blood was drawn between the mid-2000s and the late 2010s.

A note on this clone: What it binds is unknown.

At survey level, the immunoSEQ assay was run in its v3.0 version. Method: immunoSEQ multiplex PCR; TCRdb's copy keeps in-frame clones and lacks some. This table holds around 21,000 clones, approximately 88% found once. The V gene lost 6 bases and the J gene lost 4 bases, with 16 bases spanning the gap. The CDR3 is 15 amino acids. In germline, CDR1 is MNHEY, CDR2 SVGAGI. The material sequenced was unsorted PBMCs, taken 2.1 years after starting antiretroviral therapy. This TCR came from a young man with HIV. The V and J genes are TRBV6-5 and TRBJ1-5; D not resolved. CDR3 protein: CASSLTAGDNQPQHF. CDR3 bases: TGTGCCAGCAGCTTGACCGCTGGGGATAATCAGCCCCAGCATTTT.